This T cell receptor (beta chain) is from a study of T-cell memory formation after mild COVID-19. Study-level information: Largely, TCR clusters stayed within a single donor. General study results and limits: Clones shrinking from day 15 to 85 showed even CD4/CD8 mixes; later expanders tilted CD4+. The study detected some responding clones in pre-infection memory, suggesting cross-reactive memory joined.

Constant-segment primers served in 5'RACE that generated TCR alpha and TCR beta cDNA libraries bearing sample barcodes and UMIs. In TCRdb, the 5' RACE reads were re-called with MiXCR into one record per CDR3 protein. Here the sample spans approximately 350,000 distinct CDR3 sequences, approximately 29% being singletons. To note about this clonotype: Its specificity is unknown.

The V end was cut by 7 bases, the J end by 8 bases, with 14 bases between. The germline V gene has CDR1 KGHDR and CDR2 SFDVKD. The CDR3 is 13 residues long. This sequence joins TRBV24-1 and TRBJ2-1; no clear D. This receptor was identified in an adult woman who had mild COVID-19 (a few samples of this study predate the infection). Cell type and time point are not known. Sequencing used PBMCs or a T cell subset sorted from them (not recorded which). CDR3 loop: CATRSRVGDEQFF. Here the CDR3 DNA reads TGTGCCACCAGATCAAGAGTCGGCGATGAGCAGTTCTTC.